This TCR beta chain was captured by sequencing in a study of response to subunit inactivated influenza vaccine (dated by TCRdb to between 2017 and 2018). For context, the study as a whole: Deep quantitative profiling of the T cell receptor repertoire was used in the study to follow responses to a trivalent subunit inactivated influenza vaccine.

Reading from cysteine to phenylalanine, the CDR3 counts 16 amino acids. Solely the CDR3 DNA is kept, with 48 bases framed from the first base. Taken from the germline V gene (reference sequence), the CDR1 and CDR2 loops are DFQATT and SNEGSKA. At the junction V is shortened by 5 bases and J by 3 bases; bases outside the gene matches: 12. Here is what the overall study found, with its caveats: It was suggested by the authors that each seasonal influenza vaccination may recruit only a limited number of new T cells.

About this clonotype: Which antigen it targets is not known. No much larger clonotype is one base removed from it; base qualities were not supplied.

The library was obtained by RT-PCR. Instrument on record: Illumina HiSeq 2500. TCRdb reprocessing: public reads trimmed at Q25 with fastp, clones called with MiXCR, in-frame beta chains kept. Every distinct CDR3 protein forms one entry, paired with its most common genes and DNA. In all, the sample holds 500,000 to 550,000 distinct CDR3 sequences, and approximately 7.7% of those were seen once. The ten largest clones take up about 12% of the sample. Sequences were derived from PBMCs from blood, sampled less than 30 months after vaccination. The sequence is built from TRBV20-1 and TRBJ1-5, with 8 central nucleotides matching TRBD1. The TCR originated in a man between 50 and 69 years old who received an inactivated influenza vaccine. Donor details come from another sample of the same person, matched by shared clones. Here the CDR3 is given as CSASSRQGLNNQPQHF. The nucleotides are TGCAGTGCTTCGTCCCGACAGGGGCTAAACAATCAGCCCCAGCATTTT.